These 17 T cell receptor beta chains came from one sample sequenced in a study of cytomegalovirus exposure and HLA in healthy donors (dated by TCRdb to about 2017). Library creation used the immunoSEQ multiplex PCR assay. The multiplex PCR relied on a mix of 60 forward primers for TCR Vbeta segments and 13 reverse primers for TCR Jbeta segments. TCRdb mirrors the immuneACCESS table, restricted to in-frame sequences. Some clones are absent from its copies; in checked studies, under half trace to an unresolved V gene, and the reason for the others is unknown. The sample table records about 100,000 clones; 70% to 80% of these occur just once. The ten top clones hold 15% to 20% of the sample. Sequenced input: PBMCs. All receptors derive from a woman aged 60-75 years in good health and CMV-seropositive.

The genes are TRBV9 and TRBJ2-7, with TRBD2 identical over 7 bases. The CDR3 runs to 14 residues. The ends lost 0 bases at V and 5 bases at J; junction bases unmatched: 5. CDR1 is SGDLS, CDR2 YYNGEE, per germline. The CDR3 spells CASSVGRERDEQYF. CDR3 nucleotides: TGTGCCAGCAGCGTAGGGCGGGAGAGGGACGAGCAGTACTTC.

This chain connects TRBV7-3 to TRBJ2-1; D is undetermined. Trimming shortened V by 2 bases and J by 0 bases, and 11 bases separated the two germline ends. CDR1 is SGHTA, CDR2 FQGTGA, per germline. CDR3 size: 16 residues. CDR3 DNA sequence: TGTGCCAGCAGCTTAGTCATGGCGGTCTCCTACAATGAGCAGTTCTTC. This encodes CASSLVMAVSYNEQFF. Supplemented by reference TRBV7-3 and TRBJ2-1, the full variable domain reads GAGVSQTPSNKVTEKGKYVELRCDPISGHTALYWYRQSLGQGPEFLIYFQGTGAADDSGLPNDRFFAVRPEGSVSTLKIQRTERGDSAVYLCASSLVMAVSYNEQFFGPGTRLTVL.

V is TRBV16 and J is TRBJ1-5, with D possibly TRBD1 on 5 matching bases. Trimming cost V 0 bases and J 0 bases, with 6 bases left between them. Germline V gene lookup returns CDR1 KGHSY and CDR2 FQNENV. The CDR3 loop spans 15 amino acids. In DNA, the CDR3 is TGTGCCAGCAGCCAATCGACAGATAGCAATCAGCCCCAGCATTTT. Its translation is CASSQSTDSNQPQHF.

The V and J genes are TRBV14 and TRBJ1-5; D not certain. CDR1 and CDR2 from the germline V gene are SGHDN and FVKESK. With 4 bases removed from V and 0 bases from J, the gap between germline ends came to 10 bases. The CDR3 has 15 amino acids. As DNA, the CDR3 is TGTGCCAGCAGCCCAGGAGACTATAGCAATCAGCCCCAGCATTTT. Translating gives CASSPGDYSNQPQHF.

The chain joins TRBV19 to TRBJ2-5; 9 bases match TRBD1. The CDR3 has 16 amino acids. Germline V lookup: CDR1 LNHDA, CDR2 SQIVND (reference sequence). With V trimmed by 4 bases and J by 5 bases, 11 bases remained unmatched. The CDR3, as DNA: TGTGCCAGTAGTAGGGCCTTACAGGGGGCGGAGGAGACCCAGTACTTC. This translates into CASSRALQGAEETQYF.

The CDR3: CASSVVGRTSNEQFF. The CDR3 DNA sequence: TGTGCCAGCAGCGTTGTCGGGAGGACCTCCAATGAGCAGTTCTTC. The chain couples TRBV9 to TRBJ2-1, with 7 bases that match TRBD2. This CDR3 contains 15 residues. Germline-derived CDR1 and CDR2 are SGDLS and YYNGEE. V lost 2 bases, J lost 6 bases, and 8 bases stayed unmatched.

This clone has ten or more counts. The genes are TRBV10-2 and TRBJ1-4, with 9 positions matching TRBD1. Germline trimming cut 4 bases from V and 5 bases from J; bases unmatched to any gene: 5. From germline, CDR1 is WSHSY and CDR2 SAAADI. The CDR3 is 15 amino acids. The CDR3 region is CASSGVQGANEKLFF. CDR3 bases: TGCGCCAGCAGTGGAGTACAGGGGGCAAATGAAAAACTGTTTTTT.

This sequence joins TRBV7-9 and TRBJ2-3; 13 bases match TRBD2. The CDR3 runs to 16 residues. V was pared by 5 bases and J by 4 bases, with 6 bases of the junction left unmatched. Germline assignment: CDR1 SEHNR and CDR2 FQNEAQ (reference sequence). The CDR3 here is CASSLGLAGESDTQYF. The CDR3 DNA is TGTGCCAGCAGCCTTGGACTAGCGGGAGAATCAGATACGCAGTATTTT.

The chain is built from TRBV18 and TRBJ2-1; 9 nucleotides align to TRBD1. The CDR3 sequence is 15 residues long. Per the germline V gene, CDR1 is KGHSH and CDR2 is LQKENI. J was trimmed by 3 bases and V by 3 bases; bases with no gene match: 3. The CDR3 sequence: CASSPATGGYNEQFF. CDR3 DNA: TGTGCCAGCTCACCCGCGACAGGGGGCTACAATGAGCAGTTCTTC.

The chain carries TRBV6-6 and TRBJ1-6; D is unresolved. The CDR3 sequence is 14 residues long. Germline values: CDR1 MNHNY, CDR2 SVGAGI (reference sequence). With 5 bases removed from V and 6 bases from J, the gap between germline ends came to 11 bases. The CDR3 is CASSGPGSNSPLHF. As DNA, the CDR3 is TGTGCCAGCAGTGGTCCCGGGAGTAATTCACCCCTCCACTTT.

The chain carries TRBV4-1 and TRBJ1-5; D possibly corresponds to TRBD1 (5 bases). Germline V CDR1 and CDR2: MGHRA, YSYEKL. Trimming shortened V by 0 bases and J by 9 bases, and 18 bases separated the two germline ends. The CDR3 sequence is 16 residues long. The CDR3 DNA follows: TGCGCCAGCAGCCAAGAATCCGACAGAAGAGGTGGGCCCCAGCATTTT. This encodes CASSQESDRRGGPQHF.

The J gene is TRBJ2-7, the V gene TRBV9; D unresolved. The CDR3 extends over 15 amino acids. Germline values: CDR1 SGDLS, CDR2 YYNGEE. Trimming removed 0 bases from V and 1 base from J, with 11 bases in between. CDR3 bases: TGTGCCAGCAGCGTAGATGGAGTCGGGTCCTACGAGCAGTACTTC. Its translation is CASSVDGVGSYEQYF.

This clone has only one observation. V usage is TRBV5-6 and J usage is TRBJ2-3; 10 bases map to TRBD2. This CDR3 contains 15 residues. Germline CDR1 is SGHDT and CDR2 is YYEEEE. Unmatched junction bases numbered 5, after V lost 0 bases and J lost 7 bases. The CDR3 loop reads CASSLGLAGVNTQYF. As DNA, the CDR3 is TGTGCCAGCAGCTTGGGGCTAGCGGGAGTTAATACGCAGTATTTT.

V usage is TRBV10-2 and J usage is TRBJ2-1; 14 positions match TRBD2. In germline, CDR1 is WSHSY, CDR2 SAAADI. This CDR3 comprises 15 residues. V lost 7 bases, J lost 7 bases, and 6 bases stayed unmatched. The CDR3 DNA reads TGCGCCAGCACCTGGGGGACTAGCGGGGGAAATGAGCAGTTCTTC. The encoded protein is CASTWGTSGGNEQFF.

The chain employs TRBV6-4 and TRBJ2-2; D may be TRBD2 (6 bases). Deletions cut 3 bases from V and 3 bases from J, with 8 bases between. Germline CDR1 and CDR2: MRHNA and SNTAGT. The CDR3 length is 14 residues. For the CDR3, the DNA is TGTGCCAGCAGTGAACAGCGGGACACCGGGGAGCTGTTTTTT. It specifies CASSEQRDTGELFF.

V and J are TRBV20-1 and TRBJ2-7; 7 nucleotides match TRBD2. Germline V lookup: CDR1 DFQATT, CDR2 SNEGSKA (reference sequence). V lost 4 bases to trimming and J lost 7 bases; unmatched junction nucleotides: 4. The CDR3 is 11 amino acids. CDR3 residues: CSATRGGEQYF. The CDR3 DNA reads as TGCAGTGCTACTAGGGGAGGGGAGCAGTACTTC.

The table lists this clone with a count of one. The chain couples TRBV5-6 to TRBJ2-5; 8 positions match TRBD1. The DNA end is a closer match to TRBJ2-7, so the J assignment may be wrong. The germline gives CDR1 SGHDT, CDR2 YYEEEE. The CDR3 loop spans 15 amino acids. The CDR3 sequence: CASSLGTGTLNEQYF. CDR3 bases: TGTGCCAGCAGCTTGGGGACAGGGACCCTGAACGAGCAGTACTTC.